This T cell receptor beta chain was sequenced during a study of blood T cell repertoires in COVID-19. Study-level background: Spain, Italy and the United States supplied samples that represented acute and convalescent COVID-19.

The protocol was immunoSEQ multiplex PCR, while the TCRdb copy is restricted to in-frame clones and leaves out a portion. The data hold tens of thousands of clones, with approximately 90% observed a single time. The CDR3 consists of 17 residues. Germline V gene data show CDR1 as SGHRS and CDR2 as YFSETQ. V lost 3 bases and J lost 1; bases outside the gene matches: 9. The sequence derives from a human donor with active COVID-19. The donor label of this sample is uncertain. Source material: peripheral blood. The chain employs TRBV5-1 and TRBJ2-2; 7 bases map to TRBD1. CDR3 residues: CASSSTRTGLNTGELFF. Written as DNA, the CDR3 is TGCGCCAGCAGCTCAACCCGGACAGGACTGAACACCGGGGAGCTGTTTTTT.